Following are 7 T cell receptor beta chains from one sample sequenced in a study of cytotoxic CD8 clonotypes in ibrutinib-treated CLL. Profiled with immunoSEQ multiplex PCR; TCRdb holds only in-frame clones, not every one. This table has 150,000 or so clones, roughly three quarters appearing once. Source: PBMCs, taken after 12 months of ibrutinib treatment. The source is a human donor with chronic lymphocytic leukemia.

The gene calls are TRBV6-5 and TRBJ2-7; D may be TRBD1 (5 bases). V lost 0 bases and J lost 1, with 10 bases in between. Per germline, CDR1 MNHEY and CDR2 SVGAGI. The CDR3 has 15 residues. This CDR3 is CASSYSAGSSYEQYF. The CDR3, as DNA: TGTGCCAGCAGTTACTCGGCAGGGTCGTCCTACGAGCAGTACTTC.

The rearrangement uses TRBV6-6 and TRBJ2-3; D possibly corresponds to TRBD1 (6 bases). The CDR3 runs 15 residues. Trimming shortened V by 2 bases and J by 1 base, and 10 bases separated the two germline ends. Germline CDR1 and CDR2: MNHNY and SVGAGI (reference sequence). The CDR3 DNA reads TGTGCCAGCAGTTACGGGGGCGCGGGCACAGATACGCAGTATTTT. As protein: CASSYGGAGTDTQYF.

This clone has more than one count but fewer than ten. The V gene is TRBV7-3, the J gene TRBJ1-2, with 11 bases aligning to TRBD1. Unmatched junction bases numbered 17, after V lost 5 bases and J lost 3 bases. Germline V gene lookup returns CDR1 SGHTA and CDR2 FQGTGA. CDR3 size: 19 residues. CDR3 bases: TGTGCCAGCAGCCCAGGTCCCGGGACAGGGGGGAAATCGTACTATGGCTACACCTTC. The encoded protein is CASSPGPGTGGKSYYGYTF.

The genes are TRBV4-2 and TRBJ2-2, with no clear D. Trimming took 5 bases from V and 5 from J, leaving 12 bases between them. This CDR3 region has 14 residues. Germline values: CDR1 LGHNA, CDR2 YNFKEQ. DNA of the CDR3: TGTGCCAGCAGCAGGAAGGACGCGACCGGGGAGCTGTTTTTT. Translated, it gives CASSRKDATGELFF.

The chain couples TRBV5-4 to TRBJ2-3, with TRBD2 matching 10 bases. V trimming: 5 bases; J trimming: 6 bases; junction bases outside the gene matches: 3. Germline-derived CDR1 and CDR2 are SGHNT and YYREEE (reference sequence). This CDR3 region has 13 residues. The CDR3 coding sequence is TGTGCCAGCAGTGGGACTAGCGCGGATACGCAGTATTTT. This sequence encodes CASSGTSADTQYF. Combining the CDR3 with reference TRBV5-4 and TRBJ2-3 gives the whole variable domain ETGVTQSPTHLIKTRGQQVTLRCSSQSGHNTVSWYQQALGQGPQFIFQYYREEENGRGNFPPRFSGLQFPNYSSELNVNALELDDSALYLCASSGTSADTQYFGPGTRLTVL.

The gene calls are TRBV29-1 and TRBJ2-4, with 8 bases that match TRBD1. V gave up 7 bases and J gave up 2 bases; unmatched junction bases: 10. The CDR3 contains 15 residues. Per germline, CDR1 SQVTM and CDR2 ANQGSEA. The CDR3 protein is CSAAPTGGTKNIQYF. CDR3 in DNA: TGCAGCGCCGCCCCCACAGGGGGTACCAAAAACATTCAGTACTTC.

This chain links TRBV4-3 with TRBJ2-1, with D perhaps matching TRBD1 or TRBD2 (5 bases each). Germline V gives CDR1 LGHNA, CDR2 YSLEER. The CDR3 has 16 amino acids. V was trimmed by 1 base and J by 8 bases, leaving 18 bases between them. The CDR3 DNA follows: TGCGCCAGCAGCCAAGTATGGGACCACGCTCAGGATGAGCAGTTCTTC. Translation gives CASSQVWDHAQDEQFF.